This T cell receptor (beta chain) was identified in a study of shared clonotypes between healthy human individuals (dated by TCRdb to 2019 to 2021). About the study as a whole: A few men and two women, aged 18 to 49 years, made up the cohort. For each donor, three plates each were used for CD4 naive and CD4 memory, two plates were used for CD8 naive, and one plate was used for CD8 memory. The study deeply sequenced blood TCR repertoires of several healthy adults to estimate repertoire size and the extent of clonotype sharing between individuals. To increase sequencing depth and limit assay-specific biases, different laboratories used diverse techniques to prepare libraries and sequence TCR repertoires. Leukapheresis yielded between about 0.8 and 8.9 billion PBMCs per donor.

TCR CDR3 regions were amplified from genomic DNA by multiplex PCR using the deep immunoSEQ assay. Extracted genomic DNA from each cell subset was spread evenly across all wells of several immunoSEQ 96-well plates, with each plate serving as a replicate. For sorted subsets, each replicate PCR was loaded with about 200 ng genomic DNA, equivalent to approximately 33,000 T cell genomes. Purified libraries were measured with a Qubit 3.0 fluorometer, size-checked on a Bioanalyzer 2100, and measured again with the KAPA Library Quantification kit. Each immunoSEQ 96-well plate was sequenced on its own single-read 150-cycle Illumina NextSeq 550 flow cell. The published analysis was carried out like this. Because the immunoSEQ output included only junctional sequences and no quality scores, the filtering could not be the same as the filtering used for full-length reads. Sequences were annotated with PyIR, a Python wrapper for IgBLAST v1.9, and V/J genes and CDR3 were assigned using IMGT germline references. Reads were filtered out if the reads had weak V/J assignments (E-value above 1e-6), no CDR3, stop codons, out-of-frame junctions, or ambiguous translated residues. V3J clonotypes were defined by identical inferred V gene, J gene, and CDR3 amino acid sequence. Percentage overlap between repertoires was computed as shared unique clonotypes divided by the size of the smaller repertoire. Richness of each repertoire was evaluated using RTK rarefaction, the Chao1 estimator, and Recon v2.1 estimates of unobserved clonotypes. OLGA was used to compute generation probabilities for all TCRbeta clonotypes that the gDNA method yielded from a few donors. Imported from immuneACCESS, the table was reduced by TCRdb to in-frame sequences with V and J called. These copies leave out some clones; in studies compared against another copy, an unresolved V gene accounts for under half, and the cause of the remainder is not known. V, J and clone size reflect that table, while D and trimming were determined from the DNA. The sample records 2 million to 2.5 million clones, over 85% of which are singletons. The ten largest account for about 1.1% of the sample.

Comments on this clone: It lacks a known antigen. Per-nucleotide qualities are absent, and no much larger clonotype sits a single base away.

Results and caveats for the whole study, not just this receptor: Higher generation probabilities were observed for clonotypes shared by all four sorted-subset donors than for non-shared clonotypes. Rarefaction of sorted-subset datasets indicated incomplete sequencing despite the large sequencing depth. Sharing across several donors was observed for about 4.8% of naive CD4, around 3.5% of naive CD8, 2% to 2.5% of memory CD4, and over 0.3% of memory CD8 clonotypes. Pairwise subsampling led to the expectation that sequencing depth would affect the degree of clonotype sharing among donors. Only blood was sampled, and tissue TCR repertoires likely differ from those in blood. Larger estimated clonotype richness was generally found for naive subsets than for memory subsets. Because the study included a small number of donors, the genetic and exposure-history diversity represented was limited.

For the CD8 naive samples, CD45RO-negative cells were positively selected for CCR7, yielding a CD45RA+CCR7+ population from which TemRA cells were excluded. The donors were healthy, HIV-negative adults who had no recently reported acute infections or vaccinations. All donors were Caucasian adults living in Nashville, Tennessee, USA. Blood was collected by leukapheresis, and PBMCs were isolated by Ficoll-Histopaque density gradient centrifugation and then cryopreserved in liquid nitrogen vapor phase. Purity and quantity of every magnetically sorted T cell population were checked by analytical flow cytometry. Genomic DNA was isolated from every sorted fraction and measured by UV absorbance on a Nanodrop 2000c. Sequences were obtained from naive CD8+ T cells sorted from blood. In light of the paper, this sample's cell subset or site label describes: CD45RA+CCR7+. The sequence came from a man younger than 35 in good health.

The CDR3 is CASSQVTGGVLNTEAFF. The DNA reads as follows: TGCGCCAGCAGCCAAGTTACGGGGGGCGTCTTGAACACTGAAGCTTTCTTT. In this chain, TRBV4-1 is recombined with TRBJ1-1; TRBD1 might be the D gene, on 6 matching bases. The junction shows trimming of 1 base on V and 0 bases on J, plus 15 bases between the germline ends. Counted from cysteine to phenylalanine, this CDR3 has 17 amino acids. The retained sequence is limited to the CDR3, 51 bases, with the frame set at the first base. The germline V gene gives CDR1 as MGHRA and CDR2 as YSYEKL.